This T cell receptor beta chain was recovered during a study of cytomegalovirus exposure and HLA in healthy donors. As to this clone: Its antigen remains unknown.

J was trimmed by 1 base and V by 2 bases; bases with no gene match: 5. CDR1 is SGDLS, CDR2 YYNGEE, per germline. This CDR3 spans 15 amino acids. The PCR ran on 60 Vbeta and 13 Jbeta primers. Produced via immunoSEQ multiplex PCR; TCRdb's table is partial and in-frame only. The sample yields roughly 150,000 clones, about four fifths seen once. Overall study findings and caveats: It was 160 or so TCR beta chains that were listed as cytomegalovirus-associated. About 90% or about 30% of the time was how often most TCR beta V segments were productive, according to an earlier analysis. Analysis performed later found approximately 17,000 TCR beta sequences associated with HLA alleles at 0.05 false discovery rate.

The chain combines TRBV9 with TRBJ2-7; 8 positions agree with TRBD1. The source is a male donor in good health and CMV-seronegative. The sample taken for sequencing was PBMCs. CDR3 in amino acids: CASSVLTGVSYEQYF. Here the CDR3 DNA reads TGTGCCAGCAGCGTCCTGACAGGGGTGTCCTACGAGCAGTACTTC.